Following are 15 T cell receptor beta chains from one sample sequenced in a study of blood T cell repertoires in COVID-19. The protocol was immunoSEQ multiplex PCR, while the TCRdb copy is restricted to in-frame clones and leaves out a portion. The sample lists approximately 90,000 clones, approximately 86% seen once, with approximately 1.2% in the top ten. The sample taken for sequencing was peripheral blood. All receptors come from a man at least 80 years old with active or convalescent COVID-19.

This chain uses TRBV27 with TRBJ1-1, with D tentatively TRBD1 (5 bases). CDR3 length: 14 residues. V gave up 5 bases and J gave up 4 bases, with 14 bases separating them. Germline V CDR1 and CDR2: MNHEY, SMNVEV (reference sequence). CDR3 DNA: TGTGCCAGCAGTGGGATGACAGCCGGCACTGAAGCTTTCTTT. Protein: CASSGMTAGTEAFF.

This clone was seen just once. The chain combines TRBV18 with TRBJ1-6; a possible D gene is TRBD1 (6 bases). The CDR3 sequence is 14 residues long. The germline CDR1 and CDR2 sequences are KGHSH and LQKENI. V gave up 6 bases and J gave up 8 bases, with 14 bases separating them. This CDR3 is CASSDYRVDSPLHF. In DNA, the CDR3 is TGTGCCAGCTCGGATTACAGGGTGGATTCACCCCTCCACTTT.

CDR3 protein: CASSARGSGQGAYEQYF. In DNA, the CDR3 is TGTGCCAGCAGCGCTAGGGGGAGCGGACAGGGGGCCTACGAGCAGTACTTC. V gene TRBV9 combines with J gene TRBJ2-7, with 10 bases lining up with TRBD1. Germline CDR1 is SGDLS and CDR2 is YYNGEE. The CDR3 extends over 17 amino acids. V dropped 3 bases and J dropped 2; count of bases not matched to a gene: 11.

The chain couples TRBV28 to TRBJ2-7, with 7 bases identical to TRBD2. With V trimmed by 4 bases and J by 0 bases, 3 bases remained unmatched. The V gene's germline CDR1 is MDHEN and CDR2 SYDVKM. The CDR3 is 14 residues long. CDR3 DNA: TGTGCCAGCAGTTCTAGCGGACCCTCCTACGAGCAGTACTTC. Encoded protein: CASSSSGPSYEQYF.

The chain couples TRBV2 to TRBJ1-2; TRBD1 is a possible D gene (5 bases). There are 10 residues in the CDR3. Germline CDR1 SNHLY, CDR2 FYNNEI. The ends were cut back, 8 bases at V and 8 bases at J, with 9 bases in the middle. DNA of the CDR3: TGTGCCAGCGGGGAGGGGGGCTACACCTTC. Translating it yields CASGEGGYTF.

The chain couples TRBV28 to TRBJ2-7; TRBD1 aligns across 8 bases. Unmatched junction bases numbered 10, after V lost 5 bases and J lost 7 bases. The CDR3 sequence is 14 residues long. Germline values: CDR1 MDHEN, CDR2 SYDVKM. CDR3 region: CASSPGTGHKEQYF. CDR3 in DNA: TGTGCCAGCAGTCCCGGGACAGGCCATAAAGAGCAGTACTTC.

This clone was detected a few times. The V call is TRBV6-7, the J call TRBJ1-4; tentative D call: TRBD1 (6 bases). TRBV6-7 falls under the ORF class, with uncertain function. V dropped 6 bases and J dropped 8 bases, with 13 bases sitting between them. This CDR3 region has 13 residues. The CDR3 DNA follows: TGTGCCAGCAGGGGGGCAGGGCGGGAAAAACTGTTTTTT. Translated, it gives CASRGAGREKLFF.

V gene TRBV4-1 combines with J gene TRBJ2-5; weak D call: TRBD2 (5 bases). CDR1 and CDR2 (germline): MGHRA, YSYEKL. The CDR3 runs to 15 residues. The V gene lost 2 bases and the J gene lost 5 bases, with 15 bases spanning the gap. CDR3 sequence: CASSQPGTLGETQYF. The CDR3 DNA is TGCGCCAGCAGCCAACCGGGAACCCTCGGGGAGACCCAGTACTTC.

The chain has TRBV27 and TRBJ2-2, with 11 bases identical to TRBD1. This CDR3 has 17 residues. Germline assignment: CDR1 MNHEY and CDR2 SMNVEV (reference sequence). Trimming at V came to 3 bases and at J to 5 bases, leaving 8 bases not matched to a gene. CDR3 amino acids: CASSFRTGGSGTGELFF. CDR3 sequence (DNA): TGTGCCAGCAGTTTTAGGACAGGGGGCTCCGGGACCGGGGAGCTGTTTTTT.

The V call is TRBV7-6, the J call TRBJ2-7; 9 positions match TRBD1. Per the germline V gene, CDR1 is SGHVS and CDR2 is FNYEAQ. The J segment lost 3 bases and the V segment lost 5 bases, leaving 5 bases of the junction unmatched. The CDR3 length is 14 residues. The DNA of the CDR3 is TGTGCCAGCAGCCTCCGGGACAGGGACTACGAGCAGTACTTC. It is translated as CASSLRDRDYEQYF.

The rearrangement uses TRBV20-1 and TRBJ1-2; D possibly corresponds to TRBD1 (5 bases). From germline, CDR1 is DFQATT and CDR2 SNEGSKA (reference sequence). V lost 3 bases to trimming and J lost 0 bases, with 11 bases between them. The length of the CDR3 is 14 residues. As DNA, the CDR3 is TGCAGTGCTAGTCCCAGGGCCTCTAACTATGGCTACACCTTC. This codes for CSASPRASNYGYTF.

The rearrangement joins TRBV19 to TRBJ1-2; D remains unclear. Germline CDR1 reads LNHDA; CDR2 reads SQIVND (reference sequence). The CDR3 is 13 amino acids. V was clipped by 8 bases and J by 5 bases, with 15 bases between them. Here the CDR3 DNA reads TGTGCCAGTCGCCCAGAGCGGCTTTATGGCTACACCTTC. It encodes CASRPERLYGYTF.

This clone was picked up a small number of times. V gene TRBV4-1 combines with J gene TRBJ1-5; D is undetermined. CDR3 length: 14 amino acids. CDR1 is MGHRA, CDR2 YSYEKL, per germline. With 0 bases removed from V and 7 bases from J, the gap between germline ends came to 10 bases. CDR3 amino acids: CASSQDYYRQPQHF. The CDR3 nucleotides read TGCGCCAGCAGCCAAGATTATTATAGACAGCCCCAGCATTTT.

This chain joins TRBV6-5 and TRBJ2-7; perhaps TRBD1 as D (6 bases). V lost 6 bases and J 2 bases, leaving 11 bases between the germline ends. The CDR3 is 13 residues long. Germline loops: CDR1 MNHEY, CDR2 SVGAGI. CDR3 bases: TGTGCCAGCAGGAGGGACATAACCTACGAGCAGTACTTC. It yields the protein CASRRDITYEQYF.

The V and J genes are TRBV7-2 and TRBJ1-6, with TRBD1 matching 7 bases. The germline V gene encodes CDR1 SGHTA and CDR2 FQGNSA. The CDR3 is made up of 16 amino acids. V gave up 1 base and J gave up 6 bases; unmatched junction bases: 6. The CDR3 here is CASSLVATGSNSPLHF. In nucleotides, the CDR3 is TGTGCCAGCAGCTTAGTGGCGACAGGGTCTAATTCACCCCTCCACTTT.